This T cell receptor (beta chain) was identified during a study of blood T cell repertoires in COVID-19. Study at large: Acute and convalescent COVID-19 specimens originated in the United States, Italy and Spain.

In germline, CDR1 is GTSNPN, CDR2 SVGIG (reference sequence). This CDR3 contains 18 residues. The V gene lost 0 bases and the J gene lost 0 bases, with 15 bases spanning the gap. As originally analysed: How many nucleated cells were present was estimated from reference gene primer amplification. Only in-frame clones appear in the TCRdb table, and some are missing; sequencing was by immunoSEQ multiplex PCR. V and J calls and clone size come straight from that table; D and trimming were deduced from the DNA. The data hold a few hundred thousand clones, with approximately 90% observed a single time. Patients at the Seattle site were enrolled during active infection and followed longitudinally. Ten or more counts support this clone.

Sequences were obtained from peripheral blood. This TCR came from a man aged 50 to 59 with COVID-19, enrolled during active disease. The chain uses TRBV30 and TRBJ1-6, with D tentatively TRBD1 (5 bases). CDR3 in amino acids: CAWSVLGRASSYNSPLHF. The CDR3 DNA reads TGTGCCTGGAGTGTATTAGGCAGGGCGAGCTCCTATAATTCACCCCTCCACTTT.